Here is one T cell receptor beta chain with its context. What it recognizes is unknown. CD8+CD57+ cell expansion, shown by flow cytometry, had occurred in the patients selected for sequencing. Severe acquired aplastic anemia was present in every patient. The study profiled TCR beta VDJ and CDR3 using genomic DNA as template. TCRdb independently ran MiXCR on the reads; one entry per CDR3 protein. The sample comprises more than 70,000 distinct CDR3 sequences, roughly 70% of which are singletons, and 65% to 85% rests with the top ten. The CDR3 sequence is 11 residues long. Germline CDR1 SSHAT, CDR2 FNYEAQ (reference sequence). This sample was included in a study of CD8+CD57+ T cells in acquired aplastic anemia. The wider study: Sorted CD4+ and CD8+ cells gave a mean 3.2 ug DNA, range roughly 0.18 to 27.4 ug.

Study results and caveats: Patients and controls shared 25 to 30 CD8+ CDR3 sequences, which appeared highly expressed in patients and within their immunodominant clones.

The specimen was sorted CD4+, CD8+, or CD8+CD57+ T cells (not recorded which) from PBMCs. This TCR was recovered from a human donor with aplastic anemia. This chain connects TRBV7-7 to TRBJ2-5; no definite D call. CDR3 sequence (DNA): TGTTCCCGGCAAGTCGGCGAGACCCAGTACTTC. This gives the protein CSRQVGETQYF.